The TCR beta chain described here comes from a study of cytomegalovirus exposure and HLA in healthy donors. The PCR was carried out with 60 Vbeta primers and 13 Jbeta primers. Using immunoSEQ multiplex PCR, the repertoire was profiled, and TCRdb retains in-frame clones only, with some absent. The sample has over 95,000 clones; approximately 80% are singletons. Study-wide findings and caveats: A prior analysis recorded that most TCR beta V segments were productive about 87% or about 30% of the time. Cytomegalovirus status, reportedly, was diagnosed with high specificity and sensitivity by the classifier. Altogether, 150 or so TCR beta chains were recorded as cytomegalovirus-associated.

In this sample, this clone turned up once. What it recognizes is unknown. The J segment lost 2 bases and the V segment lost 7 bases, leaving 6 bases of the junction unmatched. The CDR3 has 14 amino acids. Germline V gene lookup returns CDR1 LNHDA and CDR2 SQIVND (reference sequence). This chain links TRBV19 with TRBJ1-2; 8 bases match TRBD1. This receptor was obtained from a young woman in good health and CMV-seronegative. The source material was PBMCs. The CDR3 loop is CASTRQGRNYGYTF. In nucleotides, the CDR3 is TGTGCCAGTACCCGACAGGGGCGAAACTATGGCTACACCTTC.